This T cell receptor (beta chain) was observed in a study of cytomegalovirus exposure and HLA in healthy donors. In the PCR, 60 Vbeta and 13 Jbeta primers were used. Libraries were prepared by immunoSEQ multiplex PCR; TCRdb keeps only in-frame clonotypes and omits some of them. Among 100,000 to 150,000 clones listed, 65% to 90% were seen once. The length of the CDR3 is 16 residues. Trimming took 4 bases from V and 2 from J, leaving 16 bases between them. CDR1 is SGHNT and CDR2 is YYREEE in the germline V gene (reference sequence). The clonotype was recovered from a girl aged 2 to 10 in good health and CMV-seronegative. The rearrangement joins TRBV5-4 to TRBJ2-1, with D possibly matching TRBD2 (6 bases). Sequences were obtained from PBMCs. CDR3 amino acids: CASSTTGTYTYNEQFF. The CDR3 DNA sequence: TGTGCCAGCAGCACCACCGGGACTTACACCTACAATGAGCAGTTCTTC.